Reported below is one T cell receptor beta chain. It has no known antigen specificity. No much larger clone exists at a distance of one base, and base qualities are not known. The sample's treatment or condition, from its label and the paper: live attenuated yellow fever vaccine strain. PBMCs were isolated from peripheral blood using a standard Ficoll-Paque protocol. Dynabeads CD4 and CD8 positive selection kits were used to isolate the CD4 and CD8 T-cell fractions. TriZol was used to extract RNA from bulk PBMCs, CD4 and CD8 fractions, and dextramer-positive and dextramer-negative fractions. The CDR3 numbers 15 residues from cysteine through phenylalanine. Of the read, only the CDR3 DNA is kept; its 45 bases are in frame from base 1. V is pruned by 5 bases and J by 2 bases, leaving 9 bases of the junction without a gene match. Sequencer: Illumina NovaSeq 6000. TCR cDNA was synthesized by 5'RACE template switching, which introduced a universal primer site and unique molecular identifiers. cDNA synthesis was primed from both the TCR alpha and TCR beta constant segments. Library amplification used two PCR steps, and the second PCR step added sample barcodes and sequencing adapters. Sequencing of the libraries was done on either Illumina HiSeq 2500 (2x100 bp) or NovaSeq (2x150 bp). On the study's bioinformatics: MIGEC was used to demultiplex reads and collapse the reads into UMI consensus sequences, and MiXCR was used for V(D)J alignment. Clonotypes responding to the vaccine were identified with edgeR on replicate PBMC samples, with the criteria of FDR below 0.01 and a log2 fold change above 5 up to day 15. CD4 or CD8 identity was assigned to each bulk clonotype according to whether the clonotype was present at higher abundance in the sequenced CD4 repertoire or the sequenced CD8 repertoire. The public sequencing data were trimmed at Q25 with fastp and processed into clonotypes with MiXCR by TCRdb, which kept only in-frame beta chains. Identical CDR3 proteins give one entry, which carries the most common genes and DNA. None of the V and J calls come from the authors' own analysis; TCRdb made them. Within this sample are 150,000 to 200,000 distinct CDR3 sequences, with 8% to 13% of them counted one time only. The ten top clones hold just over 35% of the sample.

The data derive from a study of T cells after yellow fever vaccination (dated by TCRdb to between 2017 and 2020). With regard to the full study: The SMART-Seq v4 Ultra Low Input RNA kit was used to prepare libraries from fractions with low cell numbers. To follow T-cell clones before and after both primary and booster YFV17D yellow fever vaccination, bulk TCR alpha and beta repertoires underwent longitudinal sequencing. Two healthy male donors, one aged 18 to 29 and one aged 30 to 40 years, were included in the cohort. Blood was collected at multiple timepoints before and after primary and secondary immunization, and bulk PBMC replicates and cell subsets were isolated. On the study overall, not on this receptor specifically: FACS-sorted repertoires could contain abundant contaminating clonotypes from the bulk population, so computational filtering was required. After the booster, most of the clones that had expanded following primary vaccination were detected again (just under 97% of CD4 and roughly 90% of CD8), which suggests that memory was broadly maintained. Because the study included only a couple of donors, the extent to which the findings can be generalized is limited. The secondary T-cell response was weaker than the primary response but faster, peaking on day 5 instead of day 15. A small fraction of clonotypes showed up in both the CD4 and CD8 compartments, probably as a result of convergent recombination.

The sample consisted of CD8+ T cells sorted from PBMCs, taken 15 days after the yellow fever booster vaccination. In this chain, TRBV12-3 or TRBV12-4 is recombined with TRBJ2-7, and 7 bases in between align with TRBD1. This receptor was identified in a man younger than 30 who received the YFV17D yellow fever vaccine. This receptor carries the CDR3 CASSPRQGSTYEQYF. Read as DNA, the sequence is TGTGCCAGCAGTCCCCGACAGGGAAGCACCTACGAGCAGTACTTC.